The clone carrying this T cell receptor (beta chain) was seen once. This sample stems from a study of shared clonotypes between healthy human individuals. The CDR3 sequence is 16 residues long. V lost 6 bases and J 1 base, leaving 18 bases between the germline ends. CDR1 and CDR2 (germline): SGHDT, YYEEEE. Replicate PCRs from sorted subsets contained approximately 200 ng DNA, which is 30,000 to 35,000 T cell genomes. Profiling relied on immunoSEQ multiplex PCR, and the TCRdb table lists in-frame clones only, not all of them. Of some 1,600,000 clones listed, 95% to 99% are singletons. The TCR was taken from a man aged 30-40 years in good health. Input material: naive CD4+ T cells sorted from blood. The subset here: CD45RA+ positively selected. The chain joins TRBV5-6 to TRBJ2-3; D might be TRBD2 (5 bases). DNA of the CDR3: TGTGCCAGCATCTCTTTTAGAGGGATCGGCACAGATACGCAGTATTTT. Its protein is CASISFRGIGTDTQYF. The full variable domain, in which reference TRBV5-6 and TRBJ2-3 provide the parts outside the CDR3, is DAGVTQSPTHLIKTRGQQVTLRCSPKSGHDTVSWYQQALGQGPQFIFQYYEEEERQRGNFPDRFSGHQFPNYSSELNVNALLLGDSALYLCASISFRGIGTDTQYFGPGTRLTVL.